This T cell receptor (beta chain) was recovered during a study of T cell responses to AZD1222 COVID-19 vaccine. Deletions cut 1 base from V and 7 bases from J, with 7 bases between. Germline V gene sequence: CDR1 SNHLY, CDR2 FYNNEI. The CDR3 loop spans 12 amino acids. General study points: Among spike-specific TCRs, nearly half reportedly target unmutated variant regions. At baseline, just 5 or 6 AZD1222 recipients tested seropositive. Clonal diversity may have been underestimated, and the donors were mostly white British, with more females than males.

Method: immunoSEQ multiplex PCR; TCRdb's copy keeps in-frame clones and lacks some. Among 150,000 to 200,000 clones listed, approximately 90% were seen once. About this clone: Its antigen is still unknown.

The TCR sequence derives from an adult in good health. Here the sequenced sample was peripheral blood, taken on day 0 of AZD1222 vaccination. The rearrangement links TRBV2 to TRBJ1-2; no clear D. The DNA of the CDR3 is TGTGCCAGCAGTGAAGAAGTTTTTGGCTACACCTTC. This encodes CASSEEVFGYTF.